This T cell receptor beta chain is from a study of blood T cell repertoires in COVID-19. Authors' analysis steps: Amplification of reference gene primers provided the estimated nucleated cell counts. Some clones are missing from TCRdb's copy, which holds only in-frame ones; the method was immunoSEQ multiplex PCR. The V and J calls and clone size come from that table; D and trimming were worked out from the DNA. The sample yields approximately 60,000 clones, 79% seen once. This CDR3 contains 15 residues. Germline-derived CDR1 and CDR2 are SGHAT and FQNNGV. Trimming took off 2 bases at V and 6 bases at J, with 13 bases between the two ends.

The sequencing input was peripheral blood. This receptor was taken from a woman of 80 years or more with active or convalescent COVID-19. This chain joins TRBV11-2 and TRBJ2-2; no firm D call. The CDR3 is CASSLNPRSSGELFF. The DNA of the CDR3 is TGTGCCAGCAGCTTAAATCCCCGGTCGTCCGGGGAGCTGTTTTTT.